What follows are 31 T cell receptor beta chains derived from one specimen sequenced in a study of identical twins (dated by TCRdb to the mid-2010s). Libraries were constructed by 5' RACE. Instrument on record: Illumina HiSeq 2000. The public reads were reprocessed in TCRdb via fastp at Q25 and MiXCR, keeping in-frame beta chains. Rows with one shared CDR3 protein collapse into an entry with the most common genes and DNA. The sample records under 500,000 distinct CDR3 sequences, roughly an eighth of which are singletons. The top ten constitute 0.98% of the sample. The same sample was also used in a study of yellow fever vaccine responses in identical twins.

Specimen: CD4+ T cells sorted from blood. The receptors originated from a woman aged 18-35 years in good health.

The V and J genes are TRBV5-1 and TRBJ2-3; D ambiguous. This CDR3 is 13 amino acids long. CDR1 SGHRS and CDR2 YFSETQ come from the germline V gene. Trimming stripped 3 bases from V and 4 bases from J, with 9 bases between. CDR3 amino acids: CASSSITPDTQYF. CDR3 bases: TGCGCCAGCAGCTCTATAACACCAGATACGCAGTATTTT.

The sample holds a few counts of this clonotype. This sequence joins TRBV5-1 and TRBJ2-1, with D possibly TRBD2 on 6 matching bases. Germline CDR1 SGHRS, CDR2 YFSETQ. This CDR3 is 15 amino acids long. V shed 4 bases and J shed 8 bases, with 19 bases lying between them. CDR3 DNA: TGCGCCAGCAGCCCGGTGGGACTCCTGATGGATGAGCAGTTCTTC. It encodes CASSPVGLLMDEQFF.

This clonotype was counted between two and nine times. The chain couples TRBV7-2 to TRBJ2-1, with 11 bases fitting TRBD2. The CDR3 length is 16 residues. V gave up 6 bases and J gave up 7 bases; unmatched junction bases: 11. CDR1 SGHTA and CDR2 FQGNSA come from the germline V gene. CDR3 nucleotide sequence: TGTGCCAGCAGATCTGGGACTAGCGGTCAGGGTAATGAGCAGTTCTTC. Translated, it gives CASRSGTSGQGNEQFF. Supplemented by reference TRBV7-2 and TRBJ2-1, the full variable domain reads GAGVSQSPSNKVTEKGKDVELRCDPISGHTALYWYRQSLGQGLEFLIYFQGNSAPDKSGLPSDRFSAERTGGSVSTLTIQRTQQEDSAVYLCASRSGTSGQGNEQFFGPGTRLTVL.

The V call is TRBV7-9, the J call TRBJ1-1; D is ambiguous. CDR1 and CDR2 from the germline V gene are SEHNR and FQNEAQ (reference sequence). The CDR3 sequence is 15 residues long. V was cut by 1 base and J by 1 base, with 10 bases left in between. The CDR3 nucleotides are TGTGCCAGCAGCTTAGTGCGGGGTAGGAACACTGAAGCTTTCTTT. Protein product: CASSLVRGRNTEAFF.

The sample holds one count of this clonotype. The CDR3 is CASSQEGGIAYEQYF. The CDR3 DNA follows: TGTGCCAGCAGCCAAGAGGGAGGCATTGCCTACGAGCAGTACTTC. The chain couples TRBV3-1 to TRBJ2-7; tentatively, D is TRBD2 (6 bases). The germline V and J ends were trimmed by 0 bases and 2 bases, with 11 bases remaining between them. Germline assignment: CDR1 LGHDT and CDR2 YNNKEL (reference sequence). The CDR3 extends over 15 amino acids.

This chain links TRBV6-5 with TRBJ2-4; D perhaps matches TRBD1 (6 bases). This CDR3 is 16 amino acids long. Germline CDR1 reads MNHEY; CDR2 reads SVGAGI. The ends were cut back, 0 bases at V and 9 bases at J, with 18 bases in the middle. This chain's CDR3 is CASSYSWGPASSIQYF. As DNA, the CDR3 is TGTGCCAGCAGTTACTCTTGGGGGCCGGCTTCAAGCATTCAGTACTTC.

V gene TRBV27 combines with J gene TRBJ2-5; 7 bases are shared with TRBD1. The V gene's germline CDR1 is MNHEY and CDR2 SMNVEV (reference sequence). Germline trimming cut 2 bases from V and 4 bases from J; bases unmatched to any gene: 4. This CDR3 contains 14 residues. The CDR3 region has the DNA TGTGCCAGCAGTTTAGCTGACAGGGTAGAGACCCAGTACTTC. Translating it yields CASSLADRVETQYF.

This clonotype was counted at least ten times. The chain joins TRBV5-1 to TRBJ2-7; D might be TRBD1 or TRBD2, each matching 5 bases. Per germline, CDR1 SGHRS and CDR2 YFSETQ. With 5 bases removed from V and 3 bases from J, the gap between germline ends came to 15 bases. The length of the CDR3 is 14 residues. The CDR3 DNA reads TGCGCCAGCAGAGCCACCCCAGGGAGCTACGAGCAGTACTTC. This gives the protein CASRATPGSYEQYF.

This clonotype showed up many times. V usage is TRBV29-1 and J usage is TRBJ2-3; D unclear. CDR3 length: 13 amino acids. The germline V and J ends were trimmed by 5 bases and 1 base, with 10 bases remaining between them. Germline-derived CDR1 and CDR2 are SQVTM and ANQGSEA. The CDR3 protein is CSVMVDRTDTQYF. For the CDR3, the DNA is TGCAGCGTTATGGTGGACCGCACAGATACGCAGTATTTT.

The CDR3 reads CASSDKNIGSKQYF. For the CDR3, the DNA is TGCGCCAGCAGTGATAAGAACATCGGCTCTAAGCAGTATTTT. The chain couples TRBV10-1 to TRBJ2-3; D is unclear. Germline loops: CDR1 WNHNN, CDR2 SYGVQD (reference sequence). V gave up 3 bases and J gave up 11 bases, with 18 bases separating them. The CDR3 is 14 residues long.

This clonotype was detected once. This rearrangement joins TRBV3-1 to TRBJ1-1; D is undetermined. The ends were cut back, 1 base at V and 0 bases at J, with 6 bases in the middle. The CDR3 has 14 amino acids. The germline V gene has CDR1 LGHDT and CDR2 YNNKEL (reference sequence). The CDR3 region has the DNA TGTGCCAGCAGCCAAGGTCTTATGAACACTGAAGCTTTCTTT. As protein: CASSQGLMNTEAFF. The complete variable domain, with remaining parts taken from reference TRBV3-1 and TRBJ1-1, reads DTAVSQTPKYLVTQMGNDKSIKCEQNLGHDTMYWYKQDSKKFLKIMFSYNNKELIINETVPNRFSPKSPDKAHLNLHINSLELGDSAVYFCASSQGLMNTEAFFGQGTRLTVV.

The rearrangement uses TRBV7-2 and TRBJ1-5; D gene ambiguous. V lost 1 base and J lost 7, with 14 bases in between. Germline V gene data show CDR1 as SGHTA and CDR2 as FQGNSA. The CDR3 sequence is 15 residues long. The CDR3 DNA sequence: TGTGCCAGCAGCTTAGTCGTGGCAGGACGCCAGCCCCAGCATTTT. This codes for CASSLVVAGRQPQHF.

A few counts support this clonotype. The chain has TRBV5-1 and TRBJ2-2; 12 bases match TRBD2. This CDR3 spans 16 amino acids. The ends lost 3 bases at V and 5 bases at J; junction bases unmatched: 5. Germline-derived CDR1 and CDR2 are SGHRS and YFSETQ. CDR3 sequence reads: CASSYLTSGGTGELFF. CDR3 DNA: TGCGCCAGCAGCTACCTGACTAGCGGGGGAACCGGGGAGCTGTTTTTT.

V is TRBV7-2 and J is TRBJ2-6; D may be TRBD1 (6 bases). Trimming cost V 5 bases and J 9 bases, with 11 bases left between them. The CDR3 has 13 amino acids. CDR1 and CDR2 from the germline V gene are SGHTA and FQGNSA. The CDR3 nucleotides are TGTGCCAGCAGCCTGATGACAGGCAACGTCCTGACTTTC. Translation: CASSLMTGNVLTF.

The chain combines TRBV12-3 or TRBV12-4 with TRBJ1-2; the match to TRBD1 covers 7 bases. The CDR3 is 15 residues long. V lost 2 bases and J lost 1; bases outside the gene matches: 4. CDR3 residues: CASSLLGQINYGYTF. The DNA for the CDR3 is TGTGCCAGCAGTTTACTGGGACAGATTAACTATGGCTACACCTTC.

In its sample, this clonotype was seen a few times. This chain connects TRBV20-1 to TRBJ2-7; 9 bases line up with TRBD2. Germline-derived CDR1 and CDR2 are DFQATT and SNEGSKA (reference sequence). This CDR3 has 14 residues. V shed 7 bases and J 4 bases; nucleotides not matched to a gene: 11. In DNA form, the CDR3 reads TGCAGTGTCCCGTTGGCGGGAGGGCCGTACGAGCAGTACTTC. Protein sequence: CSVPLAGGPYEQYF.

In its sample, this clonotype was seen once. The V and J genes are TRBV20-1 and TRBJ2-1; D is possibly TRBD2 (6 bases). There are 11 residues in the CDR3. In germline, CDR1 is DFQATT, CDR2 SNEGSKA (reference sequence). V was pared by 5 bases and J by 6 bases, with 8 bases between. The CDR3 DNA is TGCAGTGCTGGGAGGCCCAATGAGCAGTTCTTC. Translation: CSAGRPNEQFF.

This CDR3 reads CASTDSQPPETQYF. The CDR3 bases are TGTGCCAGCACGGACTCACAACCCCCGGAGACCCAGTACTTC. This rearrangement joins TRBV28 to TRBJ2-5, with D tentatively TRBD2 (5 bases). CDR3 size: 14 residues. The germline V gene has CDR1 MDHEN and CDR2 SYDVKM. Between the trimmed V and J ends, which lost 7 bases and 5 bases, there was a span of 17 bases.

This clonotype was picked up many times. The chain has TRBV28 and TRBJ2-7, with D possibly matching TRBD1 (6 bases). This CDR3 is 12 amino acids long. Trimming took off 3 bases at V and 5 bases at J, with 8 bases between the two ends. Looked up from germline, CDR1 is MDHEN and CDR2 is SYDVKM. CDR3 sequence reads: CASSFPGDEQYF. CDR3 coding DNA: TGTGCCAGCAGTTTCCCAGGGGACGAGCAGTACTTC.

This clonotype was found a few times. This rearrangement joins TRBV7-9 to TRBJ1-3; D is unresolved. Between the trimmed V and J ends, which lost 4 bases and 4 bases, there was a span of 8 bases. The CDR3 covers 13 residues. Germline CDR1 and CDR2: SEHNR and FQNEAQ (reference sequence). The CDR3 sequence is CASSSQQGNTIYF. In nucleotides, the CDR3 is TGTGCCAGCAGCTCCCAACAGGGAAACACCATATATTTT.

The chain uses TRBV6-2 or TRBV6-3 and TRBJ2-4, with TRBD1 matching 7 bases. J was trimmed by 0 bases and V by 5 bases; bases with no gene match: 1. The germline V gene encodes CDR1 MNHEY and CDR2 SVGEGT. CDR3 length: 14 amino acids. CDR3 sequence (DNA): TGTGCCAGCAGTAGGGACAGAGCCAAAAACATTCAGTACTTC. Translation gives CASSRDRAKNIQYF.

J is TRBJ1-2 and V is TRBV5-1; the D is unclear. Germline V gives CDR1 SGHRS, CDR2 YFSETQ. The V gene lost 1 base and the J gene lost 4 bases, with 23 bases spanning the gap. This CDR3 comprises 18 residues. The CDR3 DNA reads TGCGCCAGCAGCTTGCTCGGAACGCGGACGGACCTTATCTATGGCTACACCTTC. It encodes CASSLLGTRTDLIYGYTF.

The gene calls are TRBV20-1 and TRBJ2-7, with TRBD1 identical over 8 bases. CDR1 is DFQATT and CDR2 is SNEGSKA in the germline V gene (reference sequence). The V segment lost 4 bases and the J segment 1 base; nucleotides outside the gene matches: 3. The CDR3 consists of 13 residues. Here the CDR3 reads CSATGQVSYEQYF. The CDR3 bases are TGCAGTGCTACGGGACAGGTGTCCTACGAGCAGTACTTC.

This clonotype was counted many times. CDR3 sequence reads: CSVVRVGANYGYTF. Written as DNA, the CDR3 is TGCAGCGTTGTGCGGGTAGGGGCGAACTATGGCTACACCTTC. The genes are TRBV29-1 and TRBJ1-2, with D perhaps TRBD1 (5 bases). Trimming left V 4 bases short and J 2 bases short, with 14 bases between. The CDR3 is made up of 14 amino acids. Germline V gene sequence: CDR1 SQVTM, CDR2 ANQGSEA.

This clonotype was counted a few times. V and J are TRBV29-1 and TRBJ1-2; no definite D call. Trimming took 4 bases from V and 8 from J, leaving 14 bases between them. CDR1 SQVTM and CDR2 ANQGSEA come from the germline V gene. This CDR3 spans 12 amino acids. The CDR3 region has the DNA TGCAGCGTTGGACTGACTATCGACGGCTACACCTTC. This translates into CSVGLTIDGYTF.

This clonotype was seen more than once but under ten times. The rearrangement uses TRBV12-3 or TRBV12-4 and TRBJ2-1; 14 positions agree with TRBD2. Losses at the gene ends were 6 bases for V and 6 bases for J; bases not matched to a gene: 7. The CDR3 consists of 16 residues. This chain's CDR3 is CASSPGLAGGTNEQFF. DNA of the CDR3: TGTGCCAGCAGCCCAGGACTAGCGGGGGGTACCAATGAGCAGTTCTTC.

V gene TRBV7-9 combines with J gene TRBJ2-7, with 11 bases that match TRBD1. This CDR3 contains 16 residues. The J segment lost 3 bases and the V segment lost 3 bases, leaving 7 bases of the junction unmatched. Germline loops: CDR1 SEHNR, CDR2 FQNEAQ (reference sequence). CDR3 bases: TGTGCCAGCAGCTTCCCCCCCGGGACAGGGGGCTACGAGCAGTACTTC. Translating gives CASSFPPGTGGYEQYF.

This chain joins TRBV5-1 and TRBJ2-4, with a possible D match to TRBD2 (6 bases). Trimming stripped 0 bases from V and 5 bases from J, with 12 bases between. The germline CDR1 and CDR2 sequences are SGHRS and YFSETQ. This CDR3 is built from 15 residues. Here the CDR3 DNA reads TGCGCCAGCAGCTTGGTCGGGGGATCCCAAAACATTCAGTACTTC. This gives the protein CASSLVGGSQNIQYF.

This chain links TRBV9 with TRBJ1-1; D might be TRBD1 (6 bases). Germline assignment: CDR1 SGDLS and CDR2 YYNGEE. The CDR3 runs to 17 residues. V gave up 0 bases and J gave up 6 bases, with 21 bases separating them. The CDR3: CASSVGPGEGGRPEAFF. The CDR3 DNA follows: TGTGCCAGCAGCGTAGGCCCAGGGGAGGGGGGCAGGCCTGAAGCTTTCTTT.

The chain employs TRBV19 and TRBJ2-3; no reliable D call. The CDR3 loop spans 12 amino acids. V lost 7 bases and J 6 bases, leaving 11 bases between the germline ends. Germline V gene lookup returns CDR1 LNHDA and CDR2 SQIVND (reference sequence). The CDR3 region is CASIGLGDTQYF. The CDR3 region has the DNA TGTGCCAGTATCGGGCTTGGGGATACGCAGTATTTT.

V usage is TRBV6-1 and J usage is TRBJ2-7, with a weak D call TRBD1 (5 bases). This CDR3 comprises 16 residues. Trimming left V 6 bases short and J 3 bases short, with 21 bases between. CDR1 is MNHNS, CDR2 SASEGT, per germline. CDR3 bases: TGTGCCAGCAGATCCCCAGCGCCAGGGCGGTACTACGAGCAGTACTTC. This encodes CASRSPAPGRYYEQYF.